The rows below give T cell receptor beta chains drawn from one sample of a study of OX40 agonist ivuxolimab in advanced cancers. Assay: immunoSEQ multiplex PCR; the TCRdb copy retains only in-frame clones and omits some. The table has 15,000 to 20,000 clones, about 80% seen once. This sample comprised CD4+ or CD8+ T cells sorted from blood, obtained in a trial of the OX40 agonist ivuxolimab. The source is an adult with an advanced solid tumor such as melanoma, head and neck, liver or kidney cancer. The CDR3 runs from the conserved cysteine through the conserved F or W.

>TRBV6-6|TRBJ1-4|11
CASSYPEKLFF
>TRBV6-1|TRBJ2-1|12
CASSETYYEQFF
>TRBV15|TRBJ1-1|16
CATSSGTLGLGTEAFF
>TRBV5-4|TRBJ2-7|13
CASSPRTSYEQYF
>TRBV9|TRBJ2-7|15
CASSVEWGGSYEQYF
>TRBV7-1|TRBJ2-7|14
CASSALAGAYEQYF
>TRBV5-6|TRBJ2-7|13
CASSPGHSYEQYF
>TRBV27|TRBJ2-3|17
CASSPIQTSGPGDTQYF
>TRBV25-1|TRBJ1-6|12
CASTKRDSPLHF
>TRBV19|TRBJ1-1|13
CASNPGGSFEAFF
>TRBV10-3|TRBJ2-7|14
CAISGGTSGSEQYF
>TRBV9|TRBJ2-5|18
CASSELGGLAGRGETQYF
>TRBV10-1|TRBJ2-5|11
CASKGEETQYF
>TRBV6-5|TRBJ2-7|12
CASNLGAYEQYF
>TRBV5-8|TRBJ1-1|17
CASSSSGYDRGCTEAFF
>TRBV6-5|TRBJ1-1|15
CASSPSLQGGTEAFF
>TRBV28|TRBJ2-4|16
CASSFPGQLAKNIQYF
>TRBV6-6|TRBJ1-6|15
CASSSLDGRNSPLHF
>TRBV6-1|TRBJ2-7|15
CASRATSGSDREQYF
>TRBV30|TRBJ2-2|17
CAWDLTSGRLGTGELFF
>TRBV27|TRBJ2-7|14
CASSLLGAMYEQYF
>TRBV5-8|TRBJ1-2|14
CASSRRDRGLGYTF
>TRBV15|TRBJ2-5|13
CATSKRARETQYF